This section outlines one T cell receptor beta chain sequence together with its context. Germline V gives CDR1 LGHDT, CDR2 YNNKEL (reference sequence). This CDR3 spans 13 amino acids. V lost 0 bases and J lost 9, with 9 bases in between. These data belong to a study of blood T cell repertoires in COVID-19. Study-wide context: From the United States, Italy and Spain came samples of acute and convalescent COVID-19.

Those who participated ranged in age from roughly 18 to 90 years and resided in about two dozen US areas. Clinical history as reported by participants underpinned cohort assignment. In the original processing: Reference gene primer amplification in the assay estimated nucleated cell counts. Clones were sequenced by immunoSEQ multiplex PCR, and TCRdb holds only the in-frame ones, with some missing. Clone size and V and J calls were adopted from that table, with D and trimming inferred from the DNA. The sample contains a few hundred thousand clones, about 88% of which appear only once. The chain uses TRBV3-1 (or the pseudogene TRBV3-2) and TRBJ2-1; no reliable D call. The sequenced sample was PBMCs or T cells enriched from blood (not recorded which). The TCR comes from a man younger than 40 with acute COVID-19. The CDR3 is CASSQDRFIEQFF. The CDR3 DNA is TGTGCCAGCAGCCAAGATCGGTTCATTGAGCAGTTCTTC.